The subject of this entry is one TCR beta chain. Antigen specificity is unknown. Germline CDR1 and CDR2: MGHDK and SYGVNS. This CDR3 contains 13 residues. The entry originates in a study of blood T cells in healthy people across ages. Whole-study findings and limits: Both naive CD4+ cell counts and diversity were greater in long-lived donors than in aged donors. The donors' CMV status was not determined, possibly confounding changes in expanded clonotypes.

With a J-beta primer mix and a sample-barcoded 5' primer, a second PCR ran about 6 to 11 cycles. TCRdb re-called the 5' RACE reads through MiXCR, storing one row per CDR3 protein. The sample contains roughly 2 million distinct CDR3 sequences, about 49% of which appear only once. Donors ranged from about 6 to 90 years old and were healthy Caucasians in Russia. Each donor had approximately 10 milliliters of peripheral blood drawn. The origin of this receptor is a woman between 40 and 50 years old in good health. The rearrangement uses TRBV25-1 and TRBJ2-4; perhaps TRBD2 as D (6 bases). The DNA end is more similar to TRBJ2-5, so the J call may be wrong. The sample was blood. Written as DNA, the CDR3 is TGTGCCAGCACAGAGGGCTTCGGGGGGACCCAGTACTTC. Protein sequence: CASTEGFGGTQYF.